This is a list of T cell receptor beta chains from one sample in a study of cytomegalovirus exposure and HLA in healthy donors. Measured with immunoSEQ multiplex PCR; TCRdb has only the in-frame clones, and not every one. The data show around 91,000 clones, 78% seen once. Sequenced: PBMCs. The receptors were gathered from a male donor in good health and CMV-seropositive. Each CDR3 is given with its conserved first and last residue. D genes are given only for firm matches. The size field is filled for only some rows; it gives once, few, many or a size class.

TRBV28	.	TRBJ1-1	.	TGTGCCAGCAGTTTACCAGGTAGGAACACTGAAGCTTTCTTT	CASSLPGRNTEAFF
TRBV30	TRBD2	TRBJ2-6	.	TGTGCCTGGAGTGCGGGAGGATCTGGGGCCAACGTCCTGACTTTC	CAWSAGGSGANVLTF
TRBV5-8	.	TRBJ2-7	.	TGTGCCAGCAGCTTTGAGGGCGGCGAGCAGTACTTC	CASSFEGGEQYF
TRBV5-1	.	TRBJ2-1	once	TGCGCCAGCACAAGGTCCGGGAACAATGAGCAGTTCTTC	CASTRSGNNEQFF
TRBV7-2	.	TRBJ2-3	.	TGTGCCAGCAGCTTGTGGCTAGAGAGCACAGATACGCAGTATTTT	CASSLWLESTDTQYF
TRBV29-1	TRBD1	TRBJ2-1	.	TGCAGCGGGGGACAGGGAGGATACAATGAGCAGTTCTTC	CSGGQGGYNEQFF
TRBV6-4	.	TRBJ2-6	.	TGTGCCAGCAGTGAGCGGGTTGCTGGGGCCAACGTCCTGACTTTC	CASSERVAGANVLTF
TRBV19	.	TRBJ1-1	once	TGTGCCAGTAGTCCGCTAATCTTCTTCCGGAACACTGAAGCTTTCTTT	CASSPLIFFRNTEAFF
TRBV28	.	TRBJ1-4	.	TGTGCCAGCAGTTTAGGGCGGGGGGCAGCGAAACTGTTTTTT	CASSLGRGAAKLFF
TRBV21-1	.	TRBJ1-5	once	TGTGCCAGCAGCAAAGGGCAGGGGAATCAGCCCCAGCATTTT	CASSKGQGNQPQHF
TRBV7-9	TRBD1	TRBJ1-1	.	TGTGCCAGCAGCCCCCCCGCGTCAGGGGGCCCAAACACTGAAGCTTTCTTT	CASSPPASGGPNTEAFF
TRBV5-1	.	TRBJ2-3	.	TGCGCCAGCAGCTTGGCCGGACATAAGGGAGATACGCAGTATTTT	CASSLAGHKGDTQYF
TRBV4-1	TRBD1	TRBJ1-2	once	TGCGCCAGCAGCCAAGATCAGGGACAGGGGTATGGCTACACCTTC	CASSQDQGQGYGYTF
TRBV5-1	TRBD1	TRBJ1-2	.	TGCGCCAGCAGCTTCTATTCGGGACAGTGGCCCTTGCGTGATGGCTACACCTTC	CASSFYSGQWPLRDGYTF
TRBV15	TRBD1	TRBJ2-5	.	TGTGCCACCAGCAGAGATAGGACAGGGGGAGAGACCCAGTACTTC	CATSRDRTGGETQYF
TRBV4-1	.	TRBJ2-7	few	TGCGCCAGCAGCCCTATCGGAGAGATCTTCTACGAGCAGTACTTC	CASSPIGEIFYEQYF
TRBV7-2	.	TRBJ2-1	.	TGTGCCAGCAGCTCCTACCCCCACAATGAGCAGTTCTTC	CASSSYPHNEQFF
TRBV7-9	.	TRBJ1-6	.	TGTGCCAGCAGCTTAGCAGGGGCTGGTTCACCCCTCCACTTT	CASSLAGAGSPLHF
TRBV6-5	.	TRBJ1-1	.	TGTGCCAGCACCGTGGGGGGGAACACTGAAGCTTTCTTT	CASTVGGNTEAFF
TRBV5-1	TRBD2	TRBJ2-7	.	TGCGCCAGCAGCTTGACCCGACTAGCGGGAGGGACCTACGAGCAGTACTTC	CASSLTRLAGGTYEQYF
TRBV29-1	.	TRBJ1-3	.	TGCAGCGTTGACATAGACTCTGGAAACACCATATATTTT	CSVDIDSGNTIYF
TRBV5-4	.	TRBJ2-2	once	TGTGCCAGCAGCTTCGGGGGAGTAAGCACCGGGGAGCTGTTTTTT	CASSFGGVSTGELFF
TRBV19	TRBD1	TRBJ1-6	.	TGTGCCAGTAGAGGGACAGGTAATTCACCCCTCCACTTT	CASRGTGNSPLHF
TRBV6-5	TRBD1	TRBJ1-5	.	TGTGCCAGCAGTCCCGACAGGGGGGACAATCAGCCCCAGCATTTT	CASSPDRGDNQPQHF
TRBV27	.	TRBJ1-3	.	TGTGCCAGCAGTCCCACGGGGGGATCTGGAAACACCATATATTTT	CASSPTGGSGNTIYF
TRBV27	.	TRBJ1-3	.	TGTGCCAGCAGTTTGCGGGGTTCTGGAAACACCATATATTTT	CASSLRGSGNTIYF
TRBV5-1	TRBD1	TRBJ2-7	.	TGCGCCAGCAGCCGGGGACAGGGGGCCTACGAGCAGTACTTC	CASSRGQGAYEQYF
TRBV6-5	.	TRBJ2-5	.	TGTGCCAGCAGTGCAGGGGCGTACCAAGAGACCCAGTACTTC	CASSAGAYQETQYF
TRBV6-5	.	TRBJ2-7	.	TGTGCCAGCAGGGACACCACCTACGAGCAGTACTTC	CASRDTTYEQYF
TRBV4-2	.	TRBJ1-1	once	TGTGCCAGCAGCCAACTGGCGGGGGGGAACACTGAAGCTTTCTTT	CASSQLAGGNTEAFF
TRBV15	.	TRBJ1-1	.	TGTGCCACCAGCAGAGACCCGTTAACTGAAGCTTTCTTT	CATSRDPLTEAFF
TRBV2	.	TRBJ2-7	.	TGTGCCAGCCCAGGGGACCGAATCTCCTACGAGCAGTACTTC	CASPGDRISYEQYF
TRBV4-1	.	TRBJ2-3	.	TGCGCCAGCAGCCAGGGGGGTTACTCAGATACGCAGTATTTT	CASSQGGYSDTQYF
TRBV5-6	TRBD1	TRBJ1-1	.	TGTGCCAGCAGCGCGACAGGGAGATTCACTGAAGCTTTCTTT	CASSATGRFTEAFF
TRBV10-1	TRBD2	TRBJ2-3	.	TGCGCCAGCAGTGGACCGGGACTAGCGGGAGACACAGATACGCAGTATTTT	CASSGPGLAGDTDTQYF
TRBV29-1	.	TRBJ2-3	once	TGCAGCGCCAGGGATCGGGCAGATACGCAGTATTTT	CSARDRADTQYF
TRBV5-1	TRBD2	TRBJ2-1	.	TGCGCCAGCAGCTCAACCTCCACCGGGACTAGCGGGAGATATGAGCAGTTCTTC	CASSSTSTGTSGRYEQFF
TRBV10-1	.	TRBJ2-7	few	TGCGCCAGCAGTGAAACTAGTGAGCAGTACTTC	CASSETSEQYF
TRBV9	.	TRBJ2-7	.	TGTGCCAGCAGCGTAGGTTCCCCGTATGGAGCCCAAACCTACGAGCAGTACTTC	CASSVGSPYGAQTYEQYF
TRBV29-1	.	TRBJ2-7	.	TGCAGCGTTGATGATCGTGGGCACGAGCAGTACTTC	CSVDDRGHEQYF
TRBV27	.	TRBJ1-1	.	TGTGCCAGTGTACGGGGGGGCACTGAAGCTTTCTTT	CASVRGGTEAFF
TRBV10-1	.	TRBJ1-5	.	TGCGCCAGCCCTTTATGGGACACAGGTTGGAATGGCAATCAGCCCCAGCATTTT	CASPLWDTGWNGNQPQHF
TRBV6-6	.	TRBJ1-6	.	TGTGCCAGCAGTATGGGGCCTAGTTCAGATCGTTCACCCCTCCACTTT	CASSMGPSSDRSPLHF
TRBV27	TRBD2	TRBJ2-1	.	TGTGCCAGCACCTTGGCGCGGGGGGCGGTAAATGAGCAGTTCTTC	CASTLARGAVNEQFF
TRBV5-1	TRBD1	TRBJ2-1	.	TGCGCCAGCAGCTCAGGGGACAGGGATGTCAATGAGCAGTTCTTC	CASSSGDRDVNEQFF
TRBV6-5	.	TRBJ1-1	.	TGTGCCACCAGTTCGACAGGAGCCATGAACACTGAAGCTTTCTTT	CATSSTGAMNTEAFF
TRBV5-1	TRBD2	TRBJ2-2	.	TGCGCCAGCAGCTCGGGACTAGCGGGAGGCGGGTACACCGGGGAGCTGTTTTTT	CASSSGLAGGGYTGELFF
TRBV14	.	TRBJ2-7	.	TGTGCCAGCAGCCAAGAGGGGAGTTCCTACGAGCAGTACTTC	CASSQEGSSYEQYF
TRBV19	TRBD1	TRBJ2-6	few	TGTGCCAGTAGTCACAGGGGGCGTGGATACGGGAACTCTGGGGCCAACGTCCTGACTTTC	CASSHRGRGYGNSGANVLTF